The text below deals with one TCR beta chain. Its antigen is as yet unknown. The sample is drawn from a study of cytomegalovirus exposure and HLA in healthy donors. Across the whole study: Within an early data release were around 80 million unique TCRs drawn from HLA-typed donors. General study results and limits: Reportedly, fewer N-insertions than the roughly 600-donor mean appeared in an Asian-associated ancestry cluster in a later analysis. TCR beta V- and J-gene trimming, according to a later analysis, was linked to a missense DCLRE1C variant.

PCR was performed using 60 Vbeta and 13 Jbeta primers. Repertoires were generated with immunoSEQ multiplex PCR, while TCRdb's copy carries only in-frame clones and drops some. The sample contains 95,000 to 150,000 clones, about two thirds of which appear only once. The V gene lost 2 bases and the J gene lost 3 bases, with 14 bases spanning the gap. CDR1 ENHRY and CDR2 SYGVKD come from the germline V gene. The CDR3 runs to 16 residues. This chain joins TRBV10-3 and TRBJ1-5; D is unclear. The specimen sequenced was PBMCs. This TCR derives from a young man in good health and CMV-seronegative. CDR3 in amino acids: CAISEHGAPANQPQHF. The CDR3, as DNA: TGTGCCATCAGTGAGCATGGAGCACCGGCCAATCAGCCCCAGCATTTT.